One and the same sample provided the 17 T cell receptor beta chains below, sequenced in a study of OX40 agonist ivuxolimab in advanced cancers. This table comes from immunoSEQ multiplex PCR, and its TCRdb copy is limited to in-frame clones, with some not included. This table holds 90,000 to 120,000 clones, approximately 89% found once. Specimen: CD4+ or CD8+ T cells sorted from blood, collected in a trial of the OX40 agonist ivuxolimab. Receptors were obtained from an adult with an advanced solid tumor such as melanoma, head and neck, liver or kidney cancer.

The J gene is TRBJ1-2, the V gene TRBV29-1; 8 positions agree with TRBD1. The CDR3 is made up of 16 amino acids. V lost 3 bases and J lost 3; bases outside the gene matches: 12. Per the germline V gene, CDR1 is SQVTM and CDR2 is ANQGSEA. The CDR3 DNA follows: TGCAGCGTTGACGGAGGACAGGGCTTAATTCACTATGGCTACACCTTC. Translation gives CSVDGGQGLIHYGYTF.

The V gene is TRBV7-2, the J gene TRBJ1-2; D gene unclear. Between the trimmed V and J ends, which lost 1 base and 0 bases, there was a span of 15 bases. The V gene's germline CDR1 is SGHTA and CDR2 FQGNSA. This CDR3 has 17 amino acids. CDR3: CASSLGRAGPANYGYTF. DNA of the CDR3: TGTGCCAGCAGCTTAGGCCGGGCAGGCCCCGCTAACTATGGCTACACCTTC.

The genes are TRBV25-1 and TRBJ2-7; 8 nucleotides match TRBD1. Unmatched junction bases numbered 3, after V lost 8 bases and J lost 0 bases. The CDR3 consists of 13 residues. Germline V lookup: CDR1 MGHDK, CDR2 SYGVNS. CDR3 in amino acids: CASRQGHSYEQYF. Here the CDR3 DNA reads TGTGCCAGCCGACAGGGGCACTCCTACGAGCAGTACTTC.

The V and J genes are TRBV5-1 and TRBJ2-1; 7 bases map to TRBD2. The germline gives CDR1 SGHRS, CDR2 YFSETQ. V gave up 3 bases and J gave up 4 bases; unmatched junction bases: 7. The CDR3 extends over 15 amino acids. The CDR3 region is CASSSGSSGYNEQFF. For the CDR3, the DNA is TGCGCCAGCAGCTCTGGCTCTAGCGGATACAATGAGCAGTTCTTC.

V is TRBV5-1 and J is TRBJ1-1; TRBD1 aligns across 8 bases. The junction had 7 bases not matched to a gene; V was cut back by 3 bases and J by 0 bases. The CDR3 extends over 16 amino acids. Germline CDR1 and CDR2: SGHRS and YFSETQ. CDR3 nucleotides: TGCGCCAGCAGCTACCAACAGGGGGGCATGAACACTGAAGCTTTCTTT. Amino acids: CASSYQQGGMNTEAFF.

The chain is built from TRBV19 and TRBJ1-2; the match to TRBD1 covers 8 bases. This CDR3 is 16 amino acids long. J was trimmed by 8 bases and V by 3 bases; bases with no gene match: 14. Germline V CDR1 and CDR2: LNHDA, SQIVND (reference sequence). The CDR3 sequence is CASSIQGAMKVGGYTF. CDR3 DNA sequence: TGTGCCAGTAGTATCCAGGGGGCGATGAAAGTAGGCGGCTACACCTTC.

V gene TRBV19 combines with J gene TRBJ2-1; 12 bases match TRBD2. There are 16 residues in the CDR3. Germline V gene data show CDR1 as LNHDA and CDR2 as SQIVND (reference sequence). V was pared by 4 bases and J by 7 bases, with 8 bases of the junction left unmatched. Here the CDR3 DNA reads TGTGCCAGTAGTACCAGACTAGCGGGAGTTCTGAATGAGCAGTTCTTC. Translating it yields CASSTRLAGVLNEQFF.

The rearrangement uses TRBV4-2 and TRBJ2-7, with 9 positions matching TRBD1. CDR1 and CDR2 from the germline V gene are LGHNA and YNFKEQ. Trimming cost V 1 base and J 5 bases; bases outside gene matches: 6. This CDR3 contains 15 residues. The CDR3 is CASSQGTGAFHEQYF. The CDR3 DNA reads TGTGCCAGCAGCCAAGGGACAGGGGCTTTTCACGAGCAGTACTTC.

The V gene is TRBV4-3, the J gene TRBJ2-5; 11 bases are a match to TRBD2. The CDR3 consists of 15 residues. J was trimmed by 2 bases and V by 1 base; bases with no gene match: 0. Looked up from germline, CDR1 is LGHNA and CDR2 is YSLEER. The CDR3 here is CASSQGLAGQETQYF. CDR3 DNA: TGCGCCAGCAGCCAAGGACTAGCGGGACAAGAGACCCAGTACTTC.

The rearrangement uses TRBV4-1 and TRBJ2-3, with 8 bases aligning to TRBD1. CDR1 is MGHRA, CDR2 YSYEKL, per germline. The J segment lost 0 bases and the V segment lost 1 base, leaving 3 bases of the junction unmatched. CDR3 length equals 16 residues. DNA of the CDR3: TGCGCCAGCAGCCAAGGGACAGGGATAAGCACAGATACGCAGTATTTT. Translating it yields CASSQGTGISTDTQYF.

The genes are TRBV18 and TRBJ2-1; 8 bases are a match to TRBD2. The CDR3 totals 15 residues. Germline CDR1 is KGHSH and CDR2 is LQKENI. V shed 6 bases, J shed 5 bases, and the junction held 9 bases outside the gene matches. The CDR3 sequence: CASSPKAGGDNEQFF. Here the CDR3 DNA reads TGTGCCAGCTCCCCAAAGGCGGGAGGAGACAATGAGCAGTTCTTC.

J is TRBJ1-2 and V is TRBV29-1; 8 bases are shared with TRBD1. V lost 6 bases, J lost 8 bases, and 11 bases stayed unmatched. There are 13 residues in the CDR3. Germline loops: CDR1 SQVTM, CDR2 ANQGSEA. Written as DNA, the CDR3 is TGCAGCGTCAGATCCAAGGACAGGGACGGCTACACCTTC. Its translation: CSVRSKDRDGYTF. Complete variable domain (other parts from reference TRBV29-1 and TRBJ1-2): SAVISQKPSRDICQRGTSLTIQCQVDSQVTMMFWYRQQPGQSLTLIATANQGSEATYESGFVIDKFPISRPNLTFSTLTVSNMSPEDSSIYLCSVRSKDRDGYTFGSGTRLTVV.

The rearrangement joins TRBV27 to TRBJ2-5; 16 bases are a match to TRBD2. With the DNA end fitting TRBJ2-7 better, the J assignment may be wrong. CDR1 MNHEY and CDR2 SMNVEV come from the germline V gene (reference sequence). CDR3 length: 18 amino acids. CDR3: CASSLSRGTSGGDYEQYF. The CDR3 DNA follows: TGTGCCAGCAGTTTATCGAGAGGGACTAGCGGGGGGGACTACGAGCAGTACTTC.

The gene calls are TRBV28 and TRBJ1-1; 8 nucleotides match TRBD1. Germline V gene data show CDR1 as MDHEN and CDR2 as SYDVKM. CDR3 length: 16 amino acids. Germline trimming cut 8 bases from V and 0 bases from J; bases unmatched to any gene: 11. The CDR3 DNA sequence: TGTGCCAGCCTCGCGCCCGGACAGGGACTGAACACTGAAGCTTTCTTT. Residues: CASLAPGQGLNTEAFF.

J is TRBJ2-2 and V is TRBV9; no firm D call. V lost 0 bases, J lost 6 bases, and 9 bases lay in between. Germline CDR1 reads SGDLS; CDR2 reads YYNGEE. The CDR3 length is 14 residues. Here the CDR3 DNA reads TGTGCCAGCAGCGTAGCTGAAGCAGCCGGGGAGCTGTTTTTT. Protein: CASSVAEAAGELFF.

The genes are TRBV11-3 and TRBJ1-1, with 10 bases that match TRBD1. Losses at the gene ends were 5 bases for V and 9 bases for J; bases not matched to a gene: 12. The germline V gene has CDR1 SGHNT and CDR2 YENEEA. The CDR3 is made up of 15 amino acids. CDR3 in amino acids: CASSGRDRGGRKAFF. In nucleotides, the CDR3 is TGTGCCAGCAGCGGAAGGGACAGGGGAGGGAGAAAAGCTTTCTTT.

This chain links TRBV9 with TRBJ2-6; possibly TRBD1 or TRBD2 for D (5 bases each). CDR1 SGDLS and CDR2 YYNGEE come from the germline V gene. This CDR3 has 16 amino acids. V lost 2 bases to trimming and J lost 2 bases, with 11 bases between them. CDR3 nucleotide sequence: TGTGCCAGCAGCGTCGGGACGGCGACTGGGGCCAACGTCCTGACTTTC. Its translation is CASSVGTATGANVLTF.